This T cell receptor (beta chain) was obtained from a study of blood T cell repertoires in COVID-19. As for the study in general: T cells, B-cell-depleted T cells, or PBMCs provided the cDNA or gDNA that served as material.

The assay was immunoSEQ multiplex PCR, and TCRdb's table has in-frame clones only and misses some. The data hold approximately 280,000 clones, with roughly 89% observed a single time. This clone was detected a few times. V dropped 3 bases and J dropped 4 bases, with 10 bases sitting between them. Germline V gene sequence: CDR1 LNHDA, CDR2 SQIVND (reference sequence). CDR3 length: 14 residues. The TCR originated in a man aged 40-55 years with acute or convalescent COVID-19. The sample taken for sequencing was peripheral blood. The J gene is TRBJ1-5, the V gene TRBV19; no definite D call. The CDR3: CASSIKGGNQPQHF. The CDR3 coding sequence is TGTGCCAGTAGTATCAAAGGCGGGAATCAGCCCCAGCATTTT.